Listed below are T cell receptor beta chains from one sample, sequenced in a study of cytotoxic CD8 clonotypes in ibrutinib-treated CLL. Profiling relied on immunoSEQ multiplex PCR, and the TCRdb table lists in-frame clones only, not all of them. The data show roughly 220,000 clones, roughly three quarters seen once. The starting material was PBMCs, obtained after 12 months of ibrutinib treatment. The receptors were sampled from a human donor with chronic lymphocytic leukemia. The CDR3 runs from the conserved cysteine through the conserved F or W. The D gene is left open where the match is weak. Rows give clone size only sometimes, using once, few, many, or a class for an expanded clone.

j_call d_call v_call clone_size cdr3_aa cdr3_nt
TRBJ2-2 - TRBV7-7 - CASSLALVTGELFF TGTGCTAGCAGCTTAGCGTTGGTCACCGGGGAGCTGTTTTTT
TRBJ2-7 - TRBV6-6 - CASSYSGQGGYEQYF TGTGCCAGCAGTTACTCGGGGCAGGGAGGATACGAGCAGTACTTC
TRBJ2-1 - TRBV9 few CASEGAGRLGNEQFF TGTGCCAGCGAGGGGGCGGGAAGACTTGGAAATGAGCAGTTCTTC
TRBJ1-3 - TRBV18 - CASSPGRQSGNTIYF TGTGCCAGCTCACCGGGCAGGCAATCTGGAAACACCATATATTTT
TRBJ1-4 - TRBV18 - CASSPGLNEKLFF TGTGCCAGCTCACCCGGACTTAATGAAAAACTGTTTTTT
TRBJ1-3 - TRBV30 - CAWRQGSSGNTIYF TGTGCCTGGCGTCAGGGGTCCTCGGGAAACACCATATATTTT
TRBJ1-3 - TRBV4-1 - CASSPGWGASGNTIYF TGCGCCAGCAGCCCCGGTTGGGGGGCCTCTGGAAACACCATATATTTT
TRBJ1-2 - TRBV6-1 - CASSLGTRTNYGYTF TGTGCCAGCAGCCTAGGGACAAGGACAAACTATGGCTACACCTTC
TRBJ1-4 - TRBV5-1 few CASSFSNIISTNEKLFF TGCGCCAGCAGCTTTAGTAACATAATCTCAACTAATGAAAAACTGTTTTTT
TRBJ2-3 TRBD2 TRBV19 - CASSIEWEGRTDTQYF TGTGCCAGTAGTATAGAGTGGGAGGGCCGGACAGATACGCAGTATTTT
TRBJ2-3 - TRBV5-1 - CASRSRASGRAQYF TGCGCCAGCAGATCGCGGGCCTCGGGTAGAGCGCAGTATTTT
TRBJ1-2 - TRBV6-5 - CASSYDRYDYGYTF TGTGCCAGCAGTTACGACAGATATGACTATGGCTACACCTTC
TRBJ1-2 - TRBV27 - CASTPRGLRDYGYTF TGTGCCAGCACCCCCCGGGGACTCAGGGACTATGGCTACACCTTC
TRBJ2-7 - TRBV11-1 - CASSLRDSYEQYF TGTGCCAGCAGCTTACGGGACTCCTACGAGCAGTACTTC
TRBJ1-1 - TRBV30 - CAWSGSRAMNTEAFF TGTGCCTGGAGTGGTTCCAGAGCTATGAACACTGAAGCTTTCTTT
TRBJ1-2 TRBD1 TRBV29-1 - CSVFGQGENYGYTF TGCAGCGTTTTCGGACAGGGGGAGAACTATGGCTACACCTTC
TRBJ1-5 - TRBV7-8 - CASATGPPLNQPQHF TGTGCCAGCGCTACAGGTCCCCCCCTCAATCAGCCCCAGCATTTT
TRBJ2-3 TRBD2 TRBV7-2 - CASSNLAGVRDTQYF TGTGCCAGCAGCAACCTAGCGGGAGTGAGAGATACGCAGTATTTT